This TCR beta chain originates from a study of shared clonotypes between healthy human individuals (dated by TCRdb to between 2020 and 2021). Regarding the research as a whole: A few men and a couple of women, aged 18 to 49 years, made up the cohort. For each donor, three plates each were used for CD4 naive and CD4 memory, two plates were used for CD8 naive, and one plate was used for CD8 memory. The study deeply sequenced blood TCR repertoires of five healthy adults to estimate repertoire size and the extent of clonotype sharing between individuals. Different laboratories and diverse techniques were used to prepare libraries and sequence TCR repertoires, to increase sequencing depth and limit assay-specific biases. Between about 0.8 and 9 billion PBMCs per donor were obtained by leukapheresis. Findings and caveats that apply to the study as a whole: Because the study included a small number of donors, the genetic and exposure-history diversity represented was limited. Clonotypes shared by all four sorted-subset donors showed higher generation probabilities than non-shared clonotypes. Pairwise subsampling led to the expectation that sequencing depth would affect the degree of clonotype sharing among donors. Naive subsets generally had larger estimated clonotype richness than memory subsets. Sampling was limited to blood, and TCR repertoires in tissue likely differ from TCR repertoires in blood. About 5% of naive CD4, 3.5% of naive CD8, roughly 2.4% of memory CD4, and about 0.4% of memory CD8 clonotypes were shared across several donors. Even with the large sequencing depth, rarefaction of the sorted-subset datasets indicated that sequencing was incomplete.

V loses 5 bases of germline sequence and J loses 5 bases, and the interval between the two ends is 13 bases. For CDR1 and CDR2, the germline V gene lists SGHTS and YDEGEE. Including cysteine and phenylalanine, the CDR3 has 13 amino acids. Only CDR3 DNA is held: 39 bases, read in frame from base 1. Using the deep immunoSEQ assay, TCR CDR3 regions were amplified from genomic DNA by multiplex PCR. Extracted genomic DNA from each cell subset was distributed evenly across all wells of several immunoSEQ 96-well plates, and each plate was treated as a replicate. For sorted subsets, each replicate PCR was loaded with approximately 0.2 ug genomic DNA, equivalent to 30,000 or so T cell genomes. The purified libraries were quantified using a Qubit 3.0 fluorometer, sized with a Bioanalyzer 2100, and then quantified again using the KAPA Library Quantification kit. Every immunoSEQ 96-well plate was sequenced on a separate single-read 150-cycle Illumina NextSeq 550 flow cell. In the source study's methods: Because the immunoSEQ output held only junctional sequences and lacked quality scores, the filtering could not match the filtering applied to full-length reads. Sequences were annotated with PyIR, a Python wrapper for IgBLAST v1.9, using IMGT germline references to assign V/J genes and CDR3. Any read was removed if the V/J assignment was weak (E-value above 1e-6), the CDR3 was missing, or the read contained stop codons, out-of-frame junctions, or ambiguous translated residues. A V3J clonotype was defined by an identical inferred V gene, J gene, and CDR3 amino acid sequence. The percentage overlap between two repertoires was calculated by dividing the number of shared unique clonotypes by the size of the smaller repertoire. Richness of each repertoire was evaluated using RTK rarefaction, the Chao1 estimator, and Recon v2.1 estimates of unobserved clonotypes. OLGA was used to compute generation probabilities for all TCRbeta clonotypes that the gDNA method yielded from four donors. TCRdb stores this immuneACCESS table with in-frame sequences only. Part of the clones is absent; in the studies checked, under half of the shortfall reflects unresolved V genes, and no reason is known for the rest. V and J calls and clone size are those listed in that table; D and trimming were worked out from the DNA. Within this sample are some 240,000 clones, with over 60% of them counted one time only. Of the sample, over 8.5% is held by the ten largest clones.

The donors were healthy, HIV-negative adults who had no recently reported acute infections or vaccinations. Every donor was a Caucasian adult living in Nashville, Tennessee, USA. Magnetic negative selection was used to enrich CD4+ T cells, after which naive cells were positively selected on CD45RA and the negative fraction became the memory subset. After blood collection by leukapheresis, PBMCs were isolated using Ficoll-Histopaque density gradient centrifugation and then cryopreserved in the vapor phase of liquid nitrogen. Analytical flow cytometry was used to check the purity and quantity of each magnetically sorted T cell population. Genomic DNA was isolated from every sorted fraction and measured by UV absorbance on a Nanodrop 2000c. For this clone: Its antigen is still unknown. One base away there is no much larger clone; base qualities are not given.

This clonotype was obtained from a man in his thirties or forties in good health. The chain is encoded by TRBV5-8 joined to TRBJ2-5; a tentative D call is TRBD1 (6 bases match). The sequenced sample consisted of memory CD4+ T cells sorted from blood. The sample's cell subset or site, from its label and the paper: CD45RA-negative fraction. The CDR3 reads as follows: CASRIQGGETQYF. The DNA sequence reads TGTGCCAGCAGAATACAGGGTGGGGAGACCCAGTACTTC.